The 13 T cell receptor beta chains listed next were all sequenced from one sample in a study of blood T cell repertoires in COVID-19. Measured with immunoSEQ multiplex PCR; TCRdb has only the in-frame clones, and not every one. The sample has about 200,000 clones, roughly nine tenths seen once; the top ten hold around 7%. The sequenced material came from peripheral blood. The source is a man aged 35 to 55 with acute or convalescent COVID-19.

This sequence joins TRBV9 and TRBJ2-7, with a possible D match to TRBD1 (6 bases). The CDR3 extends over 14 amino acids. Germline V gene lookup returns CDR1 SGDLS and CDR2 YYNGEE. V was shortened by 0 bases and J by 6 bases, with 13 bases between the two germline ends. The CDR3 DNA reads as TGTGCCAGCAGCGTAGACTCCCAGGGGCCCGAGCAGTACTTC. Translated: CASSVDSQGPEQYF. Full variable domain (rest looked up from reference TRBV9 and TRBJ2-7): DSGVTQTPKHLITATGQRVTLRCSPRSGDLSVYWYQQSLDQGLQFLIQYYNGEERAKGNILERFSAQQFPDLHSELNLSSLELGDSALYFCASSVDSQGPEQYFGPGTRLTVT.

J is TRBJ2-1 and V is TRBV5-1; the D is unclear. The V gene lost 7 bases and the J gene lost 0 bases, with 8 bases spanning the gap. This CDR3 comprises 13 residues. Looked up from germline, CDR1 is SGHRS and CDR2 is YFSETQ. The CDR3 region has the DNA TGCGCCAGCGCGGCTAGCTCCTACAATGAGCAGTTCTTC. Translating gives CASAASSYNEQFF.

V is TRBV7-2 and J is TRBJ2-7, with 10 bases lining up with TRBD2. The CDR3 length is 15 residues. The ends lost 7 bases at V and 3 bases at J; junction bases unmatched: 9. Germline CDR1 reads SGHTA; CDR2 reads FQGNSA. CDR3: CASTPAAGGRYEQYF. CDR3 coding DNA: TGTGCCAGCACCCCTGCAGCGGGGGGGCGCTACGAGCAGTACTTC.

J is TRBJ2-2 and V is TRBV18; D may be TRBD1 (5 bases). This CDR3 comprises 15 residues. V was trimmed by 3 bases and J by 3 bases, leaving 11 bases between them. The germline V gene encodes CDR1 KGHSH and CDR2 LQKENI. For the CDR3, the DNA is TGTGCCAGCTCACCGTCCAGGGCGGACACCGGGGAGCTGTTTTTT. Translating it yields CASSPSRADTGELFF.

The chain combines TRBV4-1 with TRBJ2-1, with 9 bases lining up with TRBD2. From germline, CDR1 is MGHRA and CDR2 YSYEKL. The CDR3 is 16 residues long. V lost 6 bases, J lost 8 bases, and 14 bases stayed unmatched. CDR3 coding DNA: TGCGCCAGCAGGCCGACTAGTCAGCGGGGGGTGGATGAGCAGTTCTTC. The encoded protein is CASRPTSQRGVDEQFF.

V gene TRBV11-3 combines with J gene TRBJ2-6; maybe TRBD1 (5 bases). This CDR3 region has 14 residues. Trimming took off 6 bases at V and 0 bases at J, with 6 bases between the two ends. Per the germline V gene, CDR1 is SGHNT and CDR2 is YENEEA. CDR3 DNA: TGTGCCAGCAGTCAGGGCTCTGGGGCCAACGTCCTGACTTTC. Protein sequence: CASSQGSGANVLTF.

The V call is TRBV7-9, the J call TRBJ2-5, with 8 nucleotides matching TRBD1. The CDR3 runs 16 residues. Looked up from germline, CDR1 is SEHNR and CDR2 is FQNEAQ (reference sequence). V trimming: 5 bases; J trimming: 5 bases; junction bases outside the gene matches: 13. This chain's CDR3 is CASSPPDREDWETQYF. CDR3 bases: TGTGCCAGCAGCCCACCGGACAGGGAGGATTGGGAGACCCAGTACTTC. Supplemented by reference TRBV7-9 and TRBJ2-5, the full variable domain reads DTGVSQNPRHKITKRGQNVTFRCDPISEHNRLYWYRQTLGQGPEFLTYFQNEAQLEKSRLLSDRFSAERPKGSFSTLEIQRTEQGDSAMYLCASSPPDREDWETQYFGPGTRLLVL.

The CDR3 spells CAIKGGGADEQYF. As DNA, the CDR3 is TGTGCCATCAAAGGCGGGGGGGCCGACGAGCAGTACTTC. The gene calls are TRBV10-3 and TRBJ2-7; 9 bases map to TRBD2. The length of the CDR3 is 13 residues. V shed 7 bases, J shed 5 bases, and the junction held 6 bases outside the gene matches. Germline assignment: CDR1 ENHRY and CDR2 SYGVKD.

The chain couples TRBV2 to TRBJ2-2, with 14 bases aligning to TRBD2. After removal of 4 bases from V and 5 bases from J, the junction contained 3 bases not matched to a gene. From germline, CDR1 is SNHLY and CDR2 FYNNEI. The CDR3 totals 16 residues. CDR3 sequence reads: CASSGLAGGRTGELFF. The CDR3, as DNA: TGTGCCAGCAGTGGACTAGCGGGGGGGCGGACCGGGGAGCTGTTTTTT.

The V gene is TRBV13, the J gene TRBJ2-7; 10 bases line up with TRBD1. CDR1 and CDR2 from the germline V gene are PRHDT and FYEKMQ (reference sequence). V was clipped by 7 bases and J by 3 bases; unmatched bases: 6. CDR3 length: 14 residues. CDR3 sequence reads: CASTRDRGGYEQYF. CDR3 DNA sequence: TGTGCCAGCACCAGGGACAGGGGCGGCTACGAGCAGTACTTC. The entire variable domain, with the rest obtained from reference TRBV13 and TRBJ2-7, is as follows: AAGVIQSPRHLIKEKRETATLKCYPIPRHDTVYWYQQGPGQDPQFLISFYEKMQSDKGSIPDRFSAQQFSDYHSELNMSSLELGDSALYFCASTRDRGGYEQYFGPGTRLTVT.

The CDR3 reads CASSKEGLAEYSTDTQYF. The CDR3 DNA is TGTGCCAGCAGCAAAGAGGGACTAGCGGAATATAGCACAGATACGCAGTATTTT. The chain recombines TRBV21-1 with TRBJ2-3; the table's D gene call, TRBD2, was not cross checked with the DNA. TRBV21-1 is a recognized pseudogene. The CDR3 totals 18 residues.

The rearrangement uses TRBV30 and TRBJ2-7; D perhaps matches TRBD2 (5 bases). Trimming shortened V by 7 bases and J by 4 bases, and 14 bases separated the two germline ends. Per the germline V gene, CDR1 is GTSNPN and CDR2 is SVGIG (reference sequence). This CDR3 region has 12 residues. CDR3 sequence: CASIRRGYEQYF. CDR3 DNA sequence: TGTGCCTCCATTCGTCGAGGGTACGAGCAGTACTTC.

In this sample, this clone turned up a few times. The chain uses TRBV15 and TRBJ2-7; 8 bases are shared with TRBD1. Trimming took 0 bases from V and 3 from J; bases not matched to a gene: 1. The CDR3 runs 14 residues. Per germline, CDR1 LNHNV and CDR2 YYDKDF (reference sequence). CDR3 nucleotide sequence: TGTGCCACCAGCAGAGATACAGGGGGCTACGAGCAGTACTTC. It is translated as CATSRDTGGYEQYF.